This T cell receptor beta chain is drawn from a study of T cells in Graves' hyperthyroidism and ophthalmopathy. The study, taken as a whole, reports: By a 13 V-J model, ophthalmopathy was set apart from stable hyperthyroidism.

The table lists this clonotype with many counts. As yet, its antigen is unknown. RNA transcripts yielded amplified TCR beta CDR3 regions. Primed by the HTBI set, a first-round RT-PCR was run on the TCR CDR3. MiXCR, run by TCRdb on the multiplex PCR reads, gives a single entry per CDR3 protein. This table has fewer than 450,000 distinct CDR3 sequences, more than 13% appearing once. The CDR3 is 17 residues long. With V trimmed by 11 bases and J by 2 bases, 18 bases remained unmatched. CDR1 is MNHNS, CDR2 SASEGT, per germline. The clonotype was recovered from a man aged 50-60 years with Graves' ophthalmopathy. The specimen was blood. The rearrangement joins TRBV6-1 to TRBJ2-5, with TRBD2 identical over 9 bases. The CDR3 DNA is TGTGCCGGACGTGAGGCTAGCGGGATGAGGGGGCAAGAGACCCAGTACTTC. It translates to CAGREASGMRGQETQYF.